This T cell receptor (beta chain) was recovered during a study of shared clonotypes between healthy human individuals (TCRdb year 2020). Notes on the research overall: The cohort comprised a couple of women and a few men aged 18 to 49 years. Per donor, leukapheresis produced somewhere between about 0.94 and 9 billion PBMCs. For each donor, three plates each were used for CD4 naive and CD4 memory, two plates were used for CD8 naive, and one plate was used for CD8 memory. To increase sequencing depth and limit assay-specific biases, TCR repertoire library preparation and sequencing were carried out by different laboratories using diverse techniques. The study deeply sequenced blood TCR repertoires of about 5 healthy adults to estimate repertoire size and the extent of clonotype sharing between individuals.

For the CD8 naive samples, CD45RO-negative cells were positively selected for CCR7, yielding a CD45RA+CCR7+ population from which TemRA cells were excluded. The donors were healthy, HIV-negative adults with no recently reported acute infections or vaccinations. Every donor was a Caucasian adult residing in Nashville, Tennessee, USA. Blood was obtained by leukapheresis, after which PBMCs were separated by Ficoll-Histopaque density gradient centrifugation and cryopreserved in liquid nitrogen vapor phase. Analytical flow cytometry was used to check the purity and quantity of every magnetically sorted T cell population. From each sorted fraction, genomic DNA was isolated and quantified by UV absorbance on a Nanodrop 2000c. Using the deep immunoSEQ assay, TCR CDR3 regions were amplified from genomic DNA by multiplex PCR. Extracted genomic DNA from each cell subset was spread evenly across all wells of several immunoSEQ 96-well plates, with each plate serving as a replicate. For sorted subsets, roughly 200 ng genomic DNA, equal to about 30,000 T cell genomes, was loaded into each replicate PCR. Purified libraries were measured with a Qubit 3.0 fluorometer, size-checked on a Bioanalyzer 2100, and measured again with the KAPA Library Quantification kit. Every immunoSEQ 96-well plate was sequenced on a dedicated single-read 150-cycle Illumina NextSeq 550 flow cell. As for the original processing: Because only junctional sequences without quality scores were contained in the immunoSEQ output, filtering matching that applied to full-length reads could not be performed. To assign V/J genes and CDR3, sequences were annotated against IMGT germline references using PyIR, a Python wrapper for IgBLAST v1.9. Any read was removed if the V/J assignment was weak (E-value above 1e-6), the CDR3 was missing, or the read contained stop codons, out-of-frame junctions, or ambiguous translated residues. A V3J clonotype was defined by an identical inferred V gene, J gene, and CDR3 amino acid sequence. Percentage overlap between repertoires was computed as shared unique clonotypes divided by the size of the smaller repertoire. Three approaches were used to assess repertoire richness: RTK rarefaction, the Chao1 estimator, and Recon v2.1 estimates of unobserved clonotypes. Generation probabilities were computed with OLGA for all TCRbeta clonotypes obtained by the gDNA method from four donors. TCRdb limited this immuneACCESS table to in-frame rearrangements with V and J called. A share of clones is missing; checked studies link under half to unresolved V genes, and the rest is unexplained. The D gene and trimming were derived from the DNA, and the V and J assignments and clone size from that table. In all, the sample holds about 2.1 million clones, and 93% of those were seen once. About 1.7% of the sample belongs to the ten largest clones.

On the study overall, not on this receptor specifically: Clonotypes shared by all four sorted-subset donors showed higher generation probabilities than non-shared clonotypes. Sampling was restricted to blood, and TCR repertoires in tissues likely differ from the TCR repertoires found in blood. Sharing across a few donors was observed for about 5% of naive CD4, 3.5% of naive CD8, about 2.3% of memory CD4, and around 0.4% of memory CD8 clonotypes. Based on pairwise subsampling, the degree of clonotype sharing among donors was expected to be affected by sequencing depth. Because the study included a small number of donors, the genetic and exposure-history diversity represented was limited. Naive subsets generally had larger estimated clonotype richness than memory subsets. Incomplete sequencing was indicated by rarefaction of sorted-subset datasets, despite the large sequencing depth.

This clone has only one observation. Its antigen remains undetermined. The sample holds no much larger clone one base away, and base qualities are not on file. The origin of this receptor is a man younger than 35 in good health. Some clones in this sample may be carry-over from other donors' samples. The sample consisted of naive CD8+ T cells from PBMCs. The label giving this sample's cell subset or site can be read as: CD45RA+CCR7+.

The CDR3 loop reads CASSERGEAFF. The DNA is TGCGCCAGCAGCGAGAGGGGTGAAGCTTTCTTT. The V gene is TRBV4-3 and the J gene is TRBJ1-1; the D segment could be TRBD1, given 5 matching bases. From its cysteine to its phenylalanine, the CDR3 spans 11 amino acids. The kept DNA is CDR3 alone, 33 bases in frame from the first base. From a lookup of the germline V gene, CDR1 and CDR2 are LGHNA and YSLEER. The germline ends are 8 bases apart after V is trimmed by 5 bases and J by 7 bases.